These 25 T cell receptor beta chains were sequenced from one sample in a study of T cells in women clearing cervical HPV infection (dated by TCRdb to the late 2010s). Receptors were amplified or captured by the immunoSEQ multiplex PCR assay. TCRdb stores this immuneACCESS table with in-frame sequences only. Part of the clones is absent; in the studies checked, under half of the shortfall reflects unresolved V genes, and no reason is known for the rest. The sample table on file contains under 40,000 clones. Together, the top ten hold under 4% of the sample. What was sequenced was blood buffy coat. The source is a woman aged 18 to 75 with a cervical HPV16 infection that either progressed to CIN3+ or cleared (not recorded which).

As to this clone: The read is 3 residues too short to cover the CDR3 end, so that end is filled in from the germline J gene. The chain employs TRBV20-1 and TRBJ2-7; possibly TRBD1 for D (6 bases). Germline values: CDR1 DFQATT, CDR2 SNEGSKA (reference sequence). The CDR3 runs to 15 residues. Deletions cut 1 base from V and 2 bases from J, with 15 bases between. The CDR3: CSARGLTGMTYEQYF. CDR3 bases read: TGCAGTGCTAGAGGGTTGACAGGAATGACCTACGAG.

In the case of this clone: From the germline J gene comes the end of the CDR3, since the read stops 3 residues before it. This sequence joins TRBV5-1 and TRBJ2-7; the match to TRBD1 covers 9 bases. Germline CDR1 reads SGHRS; CDR2 reads YFSETQ. This CDR3 spans 15 amino acids. V trimming: 0 bases; J trimming: 5 bases; junction bases outside the gene matches: 6. The part of the CDR3 DNA that was read is TGCGCCAGCAGCTTGGAGCGGACAGGGGTCGACGAG. It codes for CASSLERTGVDE. From start to end, the CDR3 is CASSLERTGVDEQYF.

Comment on this clone: From the germline J gene comes the end of the CDR3, since the read stops 3 residues before it. The chain recombines TRBV20-1 with TRBJ2-3, with a possible D match to TRBD2 (6 bases). The CDR3 contains 14 residues. Trimming took off 6 bases at V and 3 bases at J, with 16 bases between the two ends. The germline V gene encodes CDR1 DFQATT and CDR2 SNEGSKA (reference sequence). The CDR3 DNA, read in part, is TGCAGTGCCATACTAGTTCGGGGGACAGATACG. It translates to CSAILVRGTDT. The CDR3 in full is CSAILVRGTDTQYF.

About this clone: From the germline J gene comes the end of the CDR3, since the read stops 3 residues before it. V is TRBV20-1 and J is TRBJ2-7; 11 bases match TRBD2. J gave up 4 bases and V 8 bases, and 1 base lay outside the gene matches. The length of the CDR3 is 11 residues. Germline loops: CDR1 DFQATT, CDR2 SNEGSKA (reference sequence). The CDR3 sequence: CSLAGGYEQYF. The part of the CDR3 DNA that was read is TGCAGTCTAGCGGGAGGATACGAG.

Remarks on this clone: From the germline J gene comes the end of the CDR3, since the read stops 3 residues before it. This chain links TRBV7-2 with TRBJ1-2, with 9 bases lining up with TRBD1. This CDR3 has 13 amino acids. Germline CDR1 is SGHTA and CDR2 is FQGNSA. The sequenced part of the CDR3 DNA is TGTGCCAGCAGCTTAGCTGGGACAGGGCCT. Amino acid sequence: CASSLAGTGP. The full CDR3 reads CASSLAGTGPYTF.

Of note for this clone: A junction end diverges from the germline sequence, so it may reflect a read error. The observed sequence ends 3 residues before the CDR3 terminus, with the missing tail filled in from the germline J gene. The chain couples TRBV7-7 to TRBJ2-1; D gene unclear. This CDR3 spans 13 amino acids. Germline CDR1 reads SSHAT; CDR2 reads FNYEAQ (reference sequence). CDR3 DNA, as far as it was read: TGTGCTAGCAGCTTAGAGCACTACAATGAG. Its translation is CASSLEHYNE. The full CDR3 is CASSLEHYNEQFF.

About this clone itself: The read ends 3 residues before the CDR3 terminus; that terminus is restored from the germline J gene. The chain has TRBV7-3 and TRBJ2-2; the D is unclear. V gave up 1 base and J gave up 1 base, with 10 bases separating them. This CDR3 comprises 16 residues. The V gene's germline CDR1 is SGHTA and CDR2 FQGTGA. CDR3 bases read: TGTGCCAGCAGCTTAAGGCAGGCACGGAACACCGGGGAG. This translates into CASSLRQARNTGE. The whole CDR3 is CASSLRQARNTGELFF.

CDR3 sequence: CASSSRQGNIQYF. The sequenced part of the CDR3 DNA is TGTGCCAGCAGCTCCCGACAGGGAAACATT. This rearrangement joins TRBV11-2 to TRBJ2-4, with 7 nucleotides matching TRBD1. The read halts 3 residues ahead of the CDR3 end, with the missing end drawn from the germline J gene. In germline, CDR1 is SGHAT, CDR2 FQNNGV. The CDR3 is 13 residues long. The junction had 3 bases not matched to a gene; V was cut back by 4 bases and J by 6 bases. Looking up the rest from reference TRBV11-2 and TRBJ2-4 gives the full variable domain: EAGVAQSPRYKIIEKRQSVAFWCNPISGHATLYWYQQILGQGPKLLIQFQNNGVVDDSQLPKDRFSAERLKGVDSTLKIQPAKLEDSAVYLCASSSRQGNIQYFGAGTRLSVL.

This CDR3 is CASTLGQGAYNEQFF. The DNA read from the CDR3 is TGTGCCAGTACCCTAGGACAAGGAGCATACAATGAG. This chain uses TRBV19 with TRBJ2-1, with D possibly TRBD1 on 5 matching bases. The read terminates 3 residues before the CDR3 end, so the remaining end is supplied by the germline J gene. With 7 bases removed from V and 4 bases from J, the gap between germline ends came to 17 bases. The CDR3 runs 15 residues. Germline V gene data show CDR1 as LNHDA and CDR2 as SQIVND (reference sequence).

In the case of this clone: The DNA ends 3 residues before the CDR3 does, and the rest of the CDR3 is filled in from the germline J gene. This rearrangement joins TRBV30 to TRBJ2-7, with 8 bases aligning to TRBD2. The CDR3 totals 14 residues. V lost 7 bases and J lost 6; bases outside the gene matches: 14. From germline, CDR1 is GTSNPN and CDR2 SVGIG (reference sequence). The sequenced CDR3 bases are TGTGCCTCATCCTCGGGGACTAGGTTCAGCGAG. As protein: CASSSGTRFSE. The full CDR3 is CASSSGTRFSEQYF.

The CDR3 here is CASSDHGQNTEAFF. The CDR3 DNA, read in part, is TGTGCCAGCAGTGACCATGGACAGAACACTGAA. The chain couples TRBV2 to TRBJ1-1; a weak D match, TRBD1 (5 bases). The read finishes 3 residues shy of the CDR3 end, and the germline J gene is used to complete it. Germline V lookup: CDR1 SNHLY, CDR2 FYNNEI. This CDR3 has 14 residues. V lost 3 bases to trimming and J lost 1 base, with 9 bases between them.

A remark on this clone: The CDR3 is cut off 3 residues early in the read; its end comes from the germline J gene. This chain connects TRBV20-1 to TRBJ2-1, with D possibly matching TRBD2 (6 bases). In germline, CDR1 is DFQATT, CDR2 SNEGSKA (reference sequence). The CDR3 is 16 amino acids. The V end lost 0 bases, the J end lost 0 bases, and 12 bases lay between the germline ends. CDR3 bases read: TGCAGTGCTAGAGATCTTCGGCGGGGCTCCTACAATGAG. The encoded protein is CSARDLRRGSYNE. The complete CDR3 protein is CSARDLRRGSYNEQFF.

Concerning this clone itself: The read halts 3 residues ahead of the CDR3 end, with the missing end drawn from the germline J gene. The rearrangement uses TRBV5-1 and TRBJ2-3, with TRBD1 identical over 8 bases. Unmatched junction bases numbered 4, after V lost 2 bases and J lost 2 bases. The CDR3 is 15 residues long. Germline CDR1 and CDR2: SGHRS and YFSETQ. The sequenced CDR3 bases are TGCGCCAGCAGCTTACAGGGGGGTTCCACAGATACG. Translated, it gives CASSLQGGSTDT. The whole CDR3 is CASSLQGGSTDTQYF.

A note on this clone: The CDR3 end lies 3 residues beyond the end of the read and is filled in from the germline J gene. The genes are TRBV5-4 and TRBJ2-7; either TRBD1 or TRBD2 may fit D (6 bases each). Germline CDR1 is SGHNT and CDR2 is YYREEE (reference sequence). Trimming stripped 1 base from V and 0 bases from J, with 14 bases between. The length of the CDR3 is 16 residues. The CDR3 is CASSLMAGHSSYEQYF. CDR3 bases read: TGTGCCAGCAGCTTGATGGCGGGACACAGCTCCTACGAG.

Turning to this clone: The read terminates 3 residues ahead of where the CDR3 ends, so the germline J gene completes it. J is TRBJ1-6 and V is TRBV5-1; tentative D call: TRBD1 (6 bases). Germline CDR1 and CDR2: SGHRS and YFSETQ. V lost 5 bases to trimming and J lost 7 bases, with 16 bases between them. This CDR3 spans 15 amino acids. Incomplete CDR3 DNA: TGCGCCAGCAGATTAAACGGACAGTCCAATTCACCC. It translates to CASRLNGQSNSP. The CDR3 in its entirety is CASRLNGQSNSPLHF.

CDR3 sequence reads: CASSLAGLQINSPLHF. Incomplete CDR3 DNA: TGCGCCAGCAGCTTGGCCGGTCTACAGATTAATTCACCC. This chain uses TRBV5-1 with TRBJ1-6; no definite D call. Read data end 3 residues before the CDR3 end; the end is taken from the germline J gene. This CDR3 is built from 16 residues. Germline V CDR1 and CDR2: SGHRS, YFSETQ. V was shortened by 0 bases and J by 6 bases, with 13 bases between the two germline ends.

About this clone: The CDR3 end falls 3 residues outside the read, so it is completed with the germline J gene. The chain carries TRBV20-1 and TRBJ1-2; D might be TRBD1 (6 bases). The CDR3 covers 22 residues. From germline, CDR1 is DFQATT and CDR2 SNEGSKA (reference sequence). V lost 6 bases and J 4 bases, leaving 42 bases between the germline ends. The CDR3 loop reads CSATPGGGGGGPTAAKTYGYTF. Incomplete CDR3 DNA: TGCAGTGCCACCCCGGGGGGGGGCGGCGGTGGACCTACGGCGGCTAAGACCTATGGC.

As concerns this clone: Read data end 3 residues before the CDR3 end; the end is taken from the germline J gene. The rearrangement links TRBV20-1 to TRBJ2-1, with TRBD2 matching over 13 bases. Trimming took 4 bases from V and 0 from J; bases not matched to a gene: 6. Germline CDR1 reads DFQATT; CDR2 reads SNEGSKA (reference sequence). The CDR3 is 17 amino acids. The DNA read from the CDR3 is TGCAGTGCTATGGGGGGGACTAGCGGGAACTCCTACAATGAG. Protein sequence: CSAMGGTSGNSYNE. The entire CDR3 protein reads CSAMGGTSGNSYNEQFF.

CDR3 DNA (partial): TGTGCCAGCAGCAGAGGACAAAAAAACACCGGGGAG. Translating gives CASSRGQKNTGE. The whole CDR3 protein reads CASSRGQKNTGELFF. The chain combines TRBV2 with TRBJ2-2; D possibly corresponds to TRBD1 (5 bases). The read terminates 3 residues before the CDR3 end, so the remaining end is supplied by the germline J gene. The V end was cut by 6 bases, the J end by 2 bases, with 13 bases between. Germline CDR1 SNHLY, CDR2 FYNNEI. This CDR3 has 15 amino acids.

Concerning this clone itself: Coverage ceases 3 residues before the CDR3 finishes, and the germline J gene fills in the end. The chain has TRBV5-1 and TRBJ2-1; weak D call: TRBD2 (6 bases). The CDR3 covers 15 residues. Trimming left V 4 bases short and J 3 bases short, with 14 bases between. From germline, CDR1 is SGHRS and CDR2 YFSETQ. Here the CDR3 reads CASSLGLNYYNEQFF. Incomplete CDR3 DNA: TGCGCCAGCAGCCTGGGACTCAACTACTACAATGAG.

To note about this clone: The DNA ends 3 residues before the CDR3 does, and the rest of the CDR3 is filled in from the germline J gene. The chain uses TRBV7-9 and TRBJ1-1; a weak D match, TRBD1 (6 bases). The CDR3 loop spans 14 amino acids. Germline CDR1 SEHNR, CDR2 FQNEAQ (reference sequence). CDR3: CASSLEGQREKAFF. The DNA read from the CDR3 is TGTGCCAGCAGCTTAGAAGGACAGAGAGAAAAA.

Regarding this clone: The CDR3 end is not reached by the read, which stops 3 residues before it; the germline J gene fills it in. The chain joins TRBV20-1 to TRBJ2-5; D may be TRBD1 (5 bases). The ends were cut back, 3 bases at V and 7 bases at J, with 15 bases in the middle. The CDR3 length is 13 residues. The germline CDR1 and CDR2 sequences are DFQATT and SNEGSKA (reference sequence). CDR3 residues: CSASEKGWGTQYF. Incomplete CDR3 DNA: TGCAGTGCTAGCGAGAAGGGGTGGGGGACC.

In the case of this clone: Sequencing ends 3 residues short of the CDR3 end; the germline J gene provides the rest. This chain uses TRBV2 with TRBJ1-6; a possible D gene is TRBD1 (6 bases). The CDR3 has 14 amino acids. CDR1 and CDR2 (germline): SNHLY, FYNNEI. With 7 bases removed from V and 10 bases from J, the gap between germline ends came to 17 bases. The chain's CDR3 is CASKGGGRGSPLHF. CDR3 DNA (partial): TGTGCCAGCAAAGGGGGGGGGCGAGGATCACCC.

On this clone itself: The CDR3 extends 3 residues past the end of the read, so its final part is completed from the germline J gene. The rearrangement links TRBV28 to TRBJ2-5, with no clear D. Germline V lookup: CDR1 MDHEN, CDR2 SYDVKM. V dropped 2 bases and J dropped 5 bases, with 6 bases sitting between them. The CDR3 is 12 amino acids. The sequenced CDR3 bases are TGTGCCAGCAGTTTACCCCTGGAGACC. Its translation: CASSLPLET. Given in full, the CDR3 is CASSLPLETQYF.

A remark on this clone: The missing CDR3 end, 3 residues past where the read stops, is filled in from the germline J gene. This rearrangement joins TRBV7-2 to TRBJ2-1; 7 bases align to TRBD2. Germline CDR1 is SGHTA and CDR2 is FQGNSA. The CDR3 has 15 residues. V lost 2 bases, J lost 6 bases, and 7 bases stayed unmatched. The CDR3 loop is CASSLQSGTPNEQFF. Partial CDR3 DNA: TGTGCCAGCAGCTTACAAAGCGGGACTCCCAATGAG.